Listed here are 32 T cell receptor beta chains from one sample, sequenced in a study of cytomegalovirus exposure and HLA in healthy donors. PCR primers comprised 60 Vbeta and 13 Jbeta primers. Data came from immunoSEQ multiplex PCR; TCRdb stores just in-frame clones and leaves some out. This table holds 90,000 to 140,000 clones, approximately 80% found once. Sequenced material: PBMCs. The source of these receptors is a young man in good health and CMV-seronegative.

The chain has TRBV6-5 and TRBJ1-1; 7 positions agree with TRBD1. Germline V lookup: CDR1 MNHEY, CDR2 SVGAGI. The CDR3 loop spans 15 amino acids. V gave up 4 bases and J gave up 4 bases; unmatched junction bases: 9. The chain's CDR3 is CASSSLQGMPTEAFF. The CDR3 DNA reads TGTGCCAGCAGTTCTCTACAGGGGATGCCCACTGAAGCTTTCTTT.

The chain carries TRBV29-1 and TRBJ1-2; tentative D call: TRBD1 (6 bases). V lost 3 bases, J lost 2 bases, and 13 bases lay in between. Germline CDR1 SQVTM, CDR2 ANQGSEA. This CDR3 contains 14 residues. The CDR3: CSVEGGQRNYGYTF. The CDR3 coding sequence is TGCAGCGTTGAGGGTGGACAGAGAAACTATGGCTACACCTTC.

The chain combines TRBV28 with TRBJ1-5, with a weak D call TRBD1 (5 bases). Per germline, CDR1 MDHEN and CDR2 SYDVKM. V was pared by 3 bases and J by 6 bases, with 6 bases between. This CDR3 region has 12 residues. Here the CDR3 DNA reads TGTGCCAGCAGTTTGGGGGGTCAGCCCCAGCATTTT. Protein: CASSLGGQPQHF.

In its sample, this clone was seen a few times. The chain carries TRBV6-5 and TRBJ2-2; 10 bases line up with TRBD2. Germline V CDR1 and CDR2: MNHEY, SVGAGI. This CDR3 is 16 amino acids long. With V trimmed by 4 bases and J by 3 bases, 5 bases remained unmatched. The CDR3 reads CASSSTGTSDTGELFF. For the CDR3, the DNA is TGTGCCAGCAGTTCTACCGGGACTAGCGACACCGGGGAGCTGTTTTTT.

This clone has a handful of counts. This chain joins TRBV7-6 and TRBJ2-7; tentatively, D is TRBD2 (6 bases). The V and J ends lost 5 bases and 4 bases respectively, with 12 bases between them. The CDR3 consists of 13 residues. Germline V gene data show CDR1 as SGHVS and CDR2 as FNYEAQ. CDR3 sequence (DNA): TGTGCCAGCAGCGGTGGGGGGATTTACGAGCAGTACTTC. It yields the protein CASSGGGIYEQYF.

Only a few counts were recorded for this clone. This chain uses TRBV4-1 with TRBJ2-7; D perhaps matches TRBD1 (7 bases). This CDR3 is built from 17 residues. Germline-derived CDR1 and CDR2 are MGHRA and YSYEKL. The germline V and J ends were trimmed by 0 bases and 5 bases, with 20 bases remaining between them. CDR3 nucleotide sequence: TGCGCCAGCAGCCAAGATTTTGGGGGGACAGCTTGGAACGAGCAGTACTTC. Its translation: CASSQDFGGTAWNEQYF.

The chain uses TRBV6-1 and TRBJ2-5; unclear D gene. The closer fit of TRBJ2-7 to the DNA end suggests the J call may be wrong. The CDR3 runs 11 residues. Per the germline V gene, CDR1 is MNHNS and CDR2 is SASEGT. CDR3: CASSGSYEQYF. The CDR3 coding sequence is TGTGCCAGCAGTGGGAGCTACGAGCAGTACTTC.

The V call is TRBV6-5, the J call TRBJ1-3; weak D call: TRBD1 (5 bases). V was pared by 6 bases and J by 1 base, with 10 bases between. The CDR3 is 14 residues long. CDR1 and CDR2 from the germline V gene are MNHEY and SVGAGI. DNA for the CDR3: TGTGCCAGCAGATTCAGGGAATCTGGAAACACCATATATTTT. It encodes CASRFRESGNTIYF.

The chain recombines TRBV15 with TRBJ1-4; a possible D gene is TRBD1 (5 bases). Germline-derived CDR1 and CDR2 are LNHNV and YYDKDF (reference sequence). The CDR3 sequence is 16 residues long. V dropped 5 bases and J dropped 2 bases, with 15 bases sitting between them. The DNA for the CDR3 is TGTGCCACCAGCGGAGGGGCGGGGAAGACTAATGAAAAACTGTTTTTT. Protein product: CATSGGAGKTNEKLFF.

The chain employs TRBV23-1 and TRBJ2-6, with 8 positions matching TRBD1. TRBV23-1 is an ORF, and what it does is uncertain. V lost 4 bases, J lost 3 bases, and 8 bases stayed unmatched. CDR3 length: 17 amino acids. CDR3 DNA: TGCGCCAGCAGTCCGGTGATCACAGGGGGTGGGGCCAACGTCCTGACTTTC. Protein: CASSPVITGGGANVLTF.

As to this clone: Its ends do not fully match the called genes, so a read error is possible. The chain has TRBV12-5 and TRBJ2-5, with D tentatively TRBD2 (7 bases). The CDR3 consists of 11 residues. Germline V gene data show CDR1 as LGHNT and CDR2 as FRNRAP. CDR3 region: CASGWEGGWHF. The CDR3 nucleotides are TGTGCTAGTGGTTGGGAGGGGGGGTGGCACTTC.

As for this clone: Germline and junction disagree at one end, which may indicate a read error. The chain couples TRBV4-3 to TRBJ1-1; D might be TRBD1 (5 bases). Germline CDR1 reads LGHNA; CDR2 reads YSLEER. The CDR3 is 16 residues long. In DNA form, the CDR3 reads TGCGCCAGCAGCCAAGATAGGGCAGGGCTGAAAACTGAAGCTTTCTTT. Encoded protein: CASSQDRAGLKTEAFF.

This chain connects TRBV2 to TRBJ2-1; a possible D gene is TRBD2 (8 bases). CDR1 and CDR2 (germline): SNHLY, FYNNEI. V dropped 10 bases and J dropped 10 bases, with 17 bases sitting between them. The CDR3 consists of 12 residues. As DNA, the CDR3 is TGTGCCACCGGGACTAGGGGGCCCGAGCAGTTCTTC. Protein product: CATGTRGPEQFF.

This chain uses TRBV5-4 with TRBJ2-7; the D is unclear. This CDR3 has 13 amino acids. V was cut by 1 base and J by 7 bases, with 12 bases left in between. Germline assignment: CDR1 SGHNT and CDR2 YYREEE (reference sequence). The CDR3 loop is CASSLQVDGEQYF. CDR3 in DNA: TGTGCCAGCAGCTTGCAGGTTGATGGTGAGCAGTACTTC. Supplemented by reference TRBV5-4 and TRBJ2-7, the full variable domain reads ETGVTQSPTHLIKTRGQQVTLRCSSQSGHNTVSWYQQALGQGPQFIFQYYREEENGRGNFPPRFSGLQFPNYSSELNVNALELDDSALYLCASSLQVDGEQYFGPGTRLTVT.

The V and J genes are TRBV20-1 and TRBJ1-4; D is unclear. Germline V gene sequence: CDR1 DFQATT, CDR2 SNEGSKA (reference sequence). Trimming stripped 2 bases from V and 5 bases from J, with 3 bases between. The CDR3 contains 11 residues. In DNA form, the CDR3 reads TGCAGTGCTAGACTCAATGAAAAACTGTTTTTT. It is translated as CSARLNEKLFF.

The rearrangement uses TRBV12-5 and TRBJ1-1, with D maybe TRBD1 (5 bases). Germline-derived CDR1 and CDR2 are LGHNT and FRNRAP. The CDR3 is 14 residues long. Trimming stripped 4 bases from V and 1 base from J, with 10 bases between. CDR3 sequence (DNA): TGTGCTAGTGGTTCCCTCCAGGGGAACACTGAAGCTTTCTTT. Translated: CASGSLQGNTEAFF. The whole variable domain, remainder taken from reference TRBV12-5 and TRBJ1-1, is DARVTQTPRHKVTEMGQEVTMRCQPILGHNTVFWYRQTMMQGLELLAYFRNRAPLDDSGMPKDRFSAEMPDATLATLKIQPSEPRDSAVYFCASGSLQGNTEAFFGQGTRLTVV.

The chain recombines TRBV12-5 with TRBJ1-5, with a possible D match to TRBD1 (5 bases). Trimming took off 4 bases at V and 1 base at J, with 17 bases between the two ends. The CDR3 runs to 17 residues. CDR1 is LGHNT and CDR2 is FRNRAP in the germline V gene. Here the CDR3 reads CASGSAVRDYSNQPQHF. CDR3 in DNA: TGTGCTAGTGGTTCCGCCGTCAGGGATTACAGCAATCAGCCCCAGCATTTT.

The CDR3 region has the DNA TGTGCCAGCAGACTCCAAGAGACCCAGTACTTC. Protein sequence: CASRLQETQYF. The chain recombines TRBV7-8 with TRBJ2-5; D is unclear. Trimming stripped 6 bases from V and 1 base from J, with 3 bases between. Germline CDR1 is SGHVS and CDR2 is FQNEAQ. The CDR3 extends over 11 amino acids.

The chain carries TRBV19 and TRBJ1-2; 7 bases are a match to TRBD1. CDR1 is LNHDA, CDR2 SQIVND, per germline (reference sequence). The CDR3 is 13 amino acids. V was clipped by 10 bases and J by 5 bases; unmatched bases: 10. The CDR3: CATLGNRGYGYTF. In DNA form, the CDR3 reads TGTGCCACCCTAGGGAACAGGGGATATGGCTACACCTTC.

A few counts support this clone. CDR3: CASSLIGQGSYGYTF. The CDR3, as DNA: TGTGCCAGCAGCTTGATCGGCCAGGGATCCTATGGCTACACCTTC. J is TRBJ1-2 and V is TRBV5-4; TRBD1 might be the D (5 bases). V gave up 1 base and J gave up 4 bases, with 14 bases separating them. The CDR3 is 15 amino acids. Germline loops: CDR1 SGHNT, CDR2 YYREEE (reference sequence).

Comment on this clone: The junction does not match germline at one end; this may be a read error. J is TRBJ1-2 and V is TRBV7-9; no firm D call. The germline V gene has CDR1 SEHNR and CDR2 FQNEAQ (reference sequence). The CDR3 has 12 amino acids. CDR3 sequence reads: CSSSFERRDYTF. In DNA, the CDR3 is TGTTCCAGCAGCTTTGAACGGAGGGACTACACCTTC.

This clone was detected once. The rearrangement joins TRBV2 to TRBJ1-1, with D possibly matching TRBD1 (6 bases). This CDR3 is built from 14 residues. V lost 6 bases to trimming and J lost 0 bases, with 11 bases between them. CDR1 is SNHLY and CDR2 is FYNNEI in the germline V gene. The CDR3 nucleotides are TGTGCCAGCAGGAGCGACAGGATGAACACTGAAGCTTTCTTT. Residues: CASRSDRMNTEAFF.

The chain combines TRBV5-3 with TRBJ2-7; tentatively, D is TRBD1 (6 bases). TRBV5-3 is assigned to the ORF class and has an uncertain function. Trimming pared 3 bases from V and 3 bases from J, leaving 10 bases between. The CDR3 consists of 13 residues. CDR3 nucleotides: TGTGCCAGAAGCTCCAAGGGGGTCTACGAGCAGTACTTC. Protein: CARSSKGVYEQYF.

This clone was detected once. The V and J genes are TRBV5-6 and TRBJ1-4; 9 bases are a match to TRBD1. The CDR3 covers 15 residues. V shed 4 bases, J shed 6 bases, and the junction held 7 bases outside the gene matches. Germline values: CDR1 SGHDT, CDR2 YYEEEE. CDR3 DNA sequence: TGTGCCAGCAGCCTCCGGACAGGGGAGTATGAAAAACTGTTTTTT. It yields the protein CASSLRTGEYEKLFF.

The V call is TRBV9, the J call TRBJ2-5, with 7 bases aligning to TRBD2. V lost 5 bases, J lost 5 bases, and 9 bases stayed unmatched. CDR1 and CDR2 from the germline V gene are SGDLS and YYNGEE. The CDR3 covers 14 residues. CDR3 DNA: TGTGCCAGCAGTGAGAGCGGGACCGGGGAGACCCAGTACTTC. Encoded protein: CASSESGTGETQYF.

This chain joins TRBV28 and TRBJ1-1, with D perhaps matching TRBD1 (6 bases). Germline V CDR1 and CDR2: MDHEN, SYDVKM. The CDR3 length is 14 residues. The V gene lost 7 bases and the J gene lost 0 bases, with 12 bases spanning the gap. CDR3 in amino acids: CASTTGKMNTEAFF. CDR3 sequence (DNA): TGTGCCAGCACCACAGGGAAAATGAACACTGAAGCTTTCTTT.

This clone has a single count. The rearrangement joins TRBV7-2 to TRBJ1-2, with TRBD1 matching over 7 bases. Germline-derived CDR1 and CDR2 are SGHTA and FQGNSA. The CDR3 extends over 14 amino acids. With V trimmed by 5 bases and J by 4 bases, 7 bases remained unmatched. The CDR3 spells CASSPRTGFYGYTF. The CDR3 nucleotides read TGTGCCAGCAGCCCCCGGACAGGTTTCTATGGCTACACCTTC.

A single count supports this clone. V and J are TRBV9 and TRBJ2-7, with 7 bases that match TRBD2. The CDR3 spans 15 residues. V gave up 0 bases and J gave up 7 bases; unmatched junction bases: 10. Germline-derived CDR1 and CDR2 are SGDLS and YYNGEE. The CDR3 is CASSVVTSPPGEQYF. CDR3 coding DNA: TGTGCCAGCAGCGTAGTGACTAGCCCCCCGGGGGAGCAGTACTTC.

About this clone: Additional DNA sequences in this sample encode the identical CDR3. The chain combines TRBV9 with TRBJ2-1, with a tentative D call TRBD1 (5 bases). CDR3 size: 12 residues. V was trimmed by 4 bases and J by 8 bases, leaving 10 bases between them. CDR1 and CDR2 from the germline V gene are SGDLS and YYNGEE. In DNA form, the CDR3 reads TGTGCCAGCAGCCTGCTAGGGGATGAGCAGTTCTTC. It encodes CASSLLGDEQFF.

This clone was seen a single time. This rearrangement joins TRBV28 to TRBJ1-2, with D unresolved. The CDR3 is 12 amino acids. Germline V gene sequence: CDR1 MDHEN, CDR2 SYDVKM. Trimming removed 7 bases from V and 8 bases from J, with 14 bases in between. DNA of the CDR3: TGTGCCAGCAACGCAGGCTCCCGGGGCTACACCTTC. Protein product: CASNAGSRGYTF.

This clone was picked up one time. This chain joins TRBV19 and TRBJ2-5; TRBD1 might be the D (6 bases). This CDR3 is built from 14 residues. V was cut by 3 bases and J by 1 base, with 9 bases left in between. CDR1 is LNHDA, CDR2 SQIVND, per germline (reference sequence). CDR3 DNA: TGTGCCAGTAGTATTCAGGGGCCCCAAGAGACCCAGTACTTC. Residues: CASSIQGPQETQYF.

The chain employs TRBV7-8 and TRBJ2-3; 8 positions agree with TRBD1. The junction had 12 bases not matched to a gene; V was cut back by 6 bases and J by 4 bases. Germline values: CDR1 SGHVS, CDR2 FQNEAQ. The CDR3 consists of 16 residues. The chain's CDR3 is CASSRSWTGISDTQYF. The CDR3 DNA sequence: TGTGCCAGCAGTCGTTCCTGGACAGGGATTTCAGATACGCAGTATTTT.